A single sample gave rise to the 2 T cell receptor beta chains below, sequenced in a study of cytomegalovirus exposure and HLA in healthy donors. PCR amplification relied on 60 Vbeta primers (plus 13 Jbeta primers). Generated by immunoSEQ multiplex PCR, the TCRdb table keeps only in-frame clones and is missing some. This sample yields 200,000 to 250,000 clones, of which 75% are seen a single time; approximately 1.7% belongs to the top ten. Sequenced material: PBMCs. These receptors came from a woman aged 30 to 39 in good health and CMV-seronegative.

With regard to this clone: Other DNA variants within this sample encode the same CDR3. The chain links TRBV7-9 to TRBJ1-1, with D possibly TRBD1 on 6 matching bases. Trimming stripped 4 bases from V and 2 bases from J, with 8 bases between. Looked up from germline, CDR1 is SEHNR and CDR2 is FQNEAQ (reference sequence). The CDR3 totals 13 residues. Here the CDR3 reads CASSSQGNTEAFF. The CDR3 nucleotides read TGTGCCAGCAGCTCACAGGGCAACACTGAAGCTTTCTTT.

The chain recombines TRBV2 with TRBJ1-5; D is undetermined. The CDR3 contains 15 residues. Between the trimmed V and J ends, which lost 5 bases and 0 bases, there was a span of 11 bases. Germline V lookup: CDR1 SNHLY, CDR2 FYNNEI. The CDR3 here is CASSSQRYSNQPQHF. Here the CDR3 DNA reads TGTGCCAGCAGTTCCCAGCGATATAGCAATCAGCCCCAGCATTTT.